This T cell receptor beta chain was identified in a study of control samples from healthy donors and cancer patients. Germline CDR1 GTSNPN, CDR2 SVGIG (reference sequence). This CDR3 comprises 11 residues. The ends were cut back, 2 bases at V and 4 bases at J, with 6 bases in the middle. TCRdb's copy holds only in-frame clones and misses some; the assay was immunoSEQ multiplex PCR. The sample carries over 100,000 clones, roughly 90% recorded once. The rearrangement joins TRBV30 to TRBJ2-7; D uncertain. The TCR was taken from a woman between 50 and 59 years old in good health. Sequencing used blood. CDR3 nucleotides: TGTGCCTGGAGTAGCAGGTACGAGCAGTACTTC. Translated, it gives CAWSSRYEQYF.